These 14 T cell receptor beta chains were all obtained from the same sample, sequenced in a study of T cells in Graves' hyperthyroidism and ophthalmopathy. Amplified TCR beta CDR3 regions derived from RNA transcripts. Carried out on the TCR CDR3, a first-round RT-PCR used the HTBI primer set. Via MiXCR, TCRdb re-called the multiplex PCR reads, giving one row per CDR3 protein. The sample consists of approximately 490,000 distinct CDR3 sequences, approximately 22% of them appearing once. Sequenced input: blood. These receptors were obtained from a woman aged 70-85 years with Graves' ophthalmopathy.

Worth noting for this clonotype: This sequence may be a read error, since a much larger clone differs from it by one base. The chain is built from TRBV7-2 and TRBJ2-3; 9 bases are a match to TRBD2. V gave up 4 bases and J gave up 8 bases; unmatched junction bases: 16. The germline V gene encodes CDR1 SGHTA and CDR2 FQGNSA. This CDR3 has 17 amino acids. The CDR3 sequence: CASSSLSGRKGAGTQYF. The CDR3 coding sequence is TGTGCCAGCAGCTCATTAAGCGGGAGGAAGGGAGCAGGTACGCAGTATTTT.

This clonotype was counted many times. The gene calls are TRBV6-5 and TRBJ1-1, with D unresolved. Per the germline V gene, CDR1 is MNHEY and CDR2 is SVGAGI. V lost 0 bases and J 3 bases, leaving 8 bases between the germline ends. There are 14 residues in the CDR3. The CDR3, as DNA: TGTGCCAGCAGTTACTCGACGGCCGACACTGAAGCTTTCTTT. Amino acid sequence: CASSYSTADTEAFF.

This clonotype has at least ten counts. V and J are TRBV28 and TRBJ2-1; 9 bases fit TRBD2. Germline CDR1 reads MDHEN; CDR2 reads SYDVKM. The CDR3 totals 16 residues. J gave up 7 bases and V 7 bases, and 14 bases lay outside the gene matches. For the CDR3, the DNA is TGTGCCAGCATGGTGCATAGCGGGAGCCTAAGGAATGAGCAGTTCTTC. Protein: CASMVHSGSLRNEQFF.

The rearrangement joins TRBV28 to TRBJ2-5, with TRBD1 matching 8 bases. This CDR3 comprises 15 residues. From germline, CDR1 is MDHEN and CDR2 SYDVKM. Trimming cost V 7 bases and J 5 bases; bases outside gene matches: 12. CDR3 loop: CASTLPQGVGETQYF. The CDR3 DNA reads TGTGCCAGCACCTTGCCACAGGGGGTGGGGGAGACCCAGTACTTC.

This clonotype has a count of ten or more. The CDR3 coding sequence is TGTGCCAGCAGCTTAGCGAGCGGACTTCTGGCAGATACGCAGTATTTT. Amino acids: CASSLASGLLADTQYF. The genes are TRBV7-2 and TRBJ2-3, with D perhaps matching TRBD2 (5 bases). Germline CDR1 is SGHTA and CDR2 is FQGNSA. Deletions cut 0 bases from V and 4 bases from J, with 14 bases between. This CDR3 spans 16 amino acids. The full variable domain, rest sourced from reference TRBV7-2 and TRBJ2-3, is GAGVSQSPSNKVTEKGKDVELRCDPISGHTALYWYRQSLGQGLEFLIYFQGNSAPDKSGLPSDRFSAERTGGSVSTLTIQRTQQEDSAVYLCASSLASGLLADTQYFGPGTRLTVL.

Only a few counts were recorded for this clonotype. The DNA for the CDR3 is TGTGCCAGCAGCCTTGGGACAGGGCCCTACAATGAGCAGTTCTTC. This codes for CASSLGTGPYNEQFF. The chain couples TRBV5-6 to TRBJ2-1; 9 bases fit TRBD1. CDR3 size: 15 residues. Germline assignment: CDR1 SGHDT and CDR2 YYEEEE. V dropped 4 bases and J dropped 2; count of bases not matched to a gene: 4.

The chain is built from TRBV29-1 and TRBJ2-1; D remains ambiguous. Germline CDR1 is SQVTM and CDR2 is ANQGSEA. With 5 bases removed from V and 2 bases from J, the gap between germline ends came to 10 bases. This CDR3 contains 13 residues. The CDR3 spells CSVQQLAYNEQFF. The CDR3 DNA sequence: TGCAGCGTTCAGCAGCTTGCCTACAATGAGCAGTTCTTC.

J is TRBJ2-5 and V is TRBV19; 10 bases are shared with TRBD2. Per the germline V gene, CDR1 is LNHDA and CDR2 is SQIVND (reference sequence). The V gene end was trimmed by 1 base and the J gene end by 5 bases; junction bases not matched to a gene: 4. CDR3 size: 15 residues. In DNA, the CDR3 is TGTGCCAGTAGTATAGGAGGGACTAGCGTGGAGACCCAGTACTTC. Amino acids: CASSIGGTSVETQYF.

This clonotype has ten or more counts. This sequence joins TRBV6-1 and TRBJ1-5; 8 nucleotides agree with TRBD1. The CDR3 loop spans 14 amino acids. Germline values: CDR1 MNHNS, CDR2 SASEGT. V gave up 6 bases and J gave up 4 bases; unmatched junction bases: 5. The CDR3 DNA is TGTGCCAGCAGGCTCACAGGGGGGAATCAGCCCCAGCATTTT. Translating it yields CASRLTGGNQPQHF.

This clonotype appeared many times. The rearrangement links TRBV2 to TRBJ1-3; D gene uncertain. Trimming left V 5 bases short and J 4 bases short, with 15 bases between. The CDR3 sequence is 15 residues long. The germline V gene encodes CDR1 SNHLY and CDR2 FYNNEI. In DNA form, the CDR3 reads TGTGCCAGCAGTCCGTTCGGGCCTACCGGAAACACCATATATTTT. Residues: CASSPFGPTGNTIYF.

The gene calls are TRBV10-1 and TRBJ2-1; TRBD2 agrees at 10 bases. CDR1 is WNHNN, CDR2 SYGVQD, per germline (reference sequence). V shed 8 bases and J 9 bases; nucleotides not matched to a gene: 7. CDR3 length equals 13 residues. The CDR3 DNA is TGCGCCAGCGGCCAAGCGGGAGGGTTTGAGCAGTTCTTC. Encoded protein: CASGQAGGFEQFF.

This clonotype occurred many times. This rearrangement joins TRBV2 to TRBJ1-1; 8 nucleotides agree with TRBD1. In germline, CDR1 is SNHLY, CDR2 FYNNEI. The CDR3 contains 15 residues. Losses at the gene ends were 6 bases for V and 3 bases for J; bases not matched to a gene: 9. The CDR3 sequence is CASRSQGARYTEAFF. The CDR3 DNA follows: TGTGCCAGCAGGAGCCAGGGGGCTAGGTACACTGAAGCTTTCTTT.

This clonotype occurred many times. The V and J genes are TRBV2 and TRBJ2-7, with D unclear. The V gene lost 7 bases and the J gene lost 0 bases, with 10 bases spanning the gap. The length of the CDR3 is 13 residues. The germline V gene encodes CDR1 SNHLY and CDR2 FYNNEI. In DNA form, the CDR3 reads TGTGCCAGCAACCCGGACGGCTCCTACGAGCAGTACTTC. Encoded protein: CASNPDGSYEQYF.

This clonotype occurred a few times. The genes are TRBV7-3 and TRBJ2-1; 10 bases fit TRBD2. The CDR3 runs 21 residues. Germline V CDR1 and CDR2: SGHTA, FQGTGA. V dropped 5 bases and J dropped 0; count of bases not matched to a gene: 19. The CDR3 DNA sequence: TGTGCCAGCAGCCCCGGCCCTAGCGGGAGTGTTCTTTTCAACTCCTACAATGAGCAGTTCTTC. Translating gives CASSPGPSGSVLFNSYNEQFF.